The sequence of this TCR beta chain was determined in a study of T-cell memory formation after mild COVID-19. Looking at the study overall: The study found TCR clusters largely donor specific.

Germline V gene lookup returns CDR1 SGHTA and CDR2 FQGTGA. There are 13 residues in the CDR3. V lost 3 bases, J lost 5 bases, and 7 bases lay in between. MiXCR, run by TCRdb on the 5' RACE reads, gives a single entry per CDR3 protein. This sample has 350,000 to 500,000 distinct CDR3 sequences, with roughly a quarter found just once. This clonotype was counted a few times. The chain recombines TRBV7-3 with TRBJ2-2, with D possibly TRBD2 on 5 matching bases. The clonotype was recovered from an adult woman who had mild COVID-19 (a few samples of this study predate the infection). Cell type and time point are not known. The sequencing input was PBMCs or a T cell subset sorted from them (not recorded which). CDR3 sequence: CASSFEGTGELFF. The CDR3 bases are TGTGCCAGCAGCTTCGAGGGTACCGGGGAGCTGTTTTTT.